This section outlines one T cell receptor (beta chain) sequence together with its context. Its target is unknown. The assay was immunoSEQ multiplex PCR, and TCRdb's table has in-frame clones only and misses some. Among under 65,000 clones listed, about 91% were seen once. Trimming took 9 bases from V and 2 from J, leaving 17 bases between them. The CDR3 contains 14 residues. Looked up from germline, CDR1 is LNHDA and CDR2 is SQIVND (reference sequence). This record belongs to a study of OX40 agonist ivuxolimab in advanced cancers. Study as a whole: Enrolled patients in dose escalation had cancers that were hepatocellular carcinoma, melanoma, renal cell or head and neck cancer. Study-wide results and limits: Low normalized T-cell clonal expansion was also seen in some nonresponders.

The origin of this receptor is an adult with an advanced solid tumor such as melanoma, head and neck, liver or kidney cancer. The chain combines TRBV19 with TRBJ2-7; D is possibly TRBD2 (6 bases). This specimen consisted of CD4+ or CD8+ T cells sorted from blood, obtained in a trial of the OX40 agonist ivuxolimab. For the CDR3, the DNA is TGTGCCAGCAGGGAGGCAGGGTATCCCTACGAGCAGTACTTC. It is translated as CASREAGYPYEQYF.